A single sample gave rise to the 26 T cell receptor beta chains below, sequenced in a study of regulatory T cells in long-lasting Graves disease listed by TCRdb under 2021. Library construction relied on multiplex PCR. The instrument given in TCRdb is Illumina HiSeq 4000. CDR3 regions were amplified by Arm-PCR with iRepertoire HTBI primers to construct TCR beta libraries. Clones were called with MiXCR by TCRdb after fastp trimmed the public reads at Q25, and only in-frame beta chains were retained. Rows merge per CDR3 protein into single entries with the most common DNA and genes. For this sample there are a few hundred thousand distinct CDR3 sequences; roughly a fifth appear just once. The ten largest clones take up approximately 12% of the sample. In the paper's terms, the time point label means: newly diagnosed GD, antithyroid drugs for less than 3 months. For both TCR sequencing and RNA sequencing, RNA was extracted from PBMCs in TRIzol.

The data were also submitted as part of a second study, on T cells in Graves' hyperthyroidism and ophthalmopathy.

The sample was peripheral blood mononuclear cells (PBMCs), taken at new diagnosis, from a patient treated with antithyroid drugs. The receptors originated from a woman aged 25 to 45 with Graves disease. Donor details come from another sample of the same person, matched by shared clones.

In this sample, this clonotype turned up many times. This chain links TRBV19 with TRBJ2-4, with D hard to call. V gave up 7 bases and J gave up 0 bases, with 13 bases separating them. CDR1 is LNHDA, CDR2 SQIVND, per germline (reference sequence). The CDR3 is 15 residues long. As DNA, the CDR3 is TGTGCCAGTATGGGGTCCGACCTAGCCAAAAACATTCAGTACTTC. Protein: CASMGSDLAKNIQYF. Full variable domain (rest looked up from reference TRBV19 and TRBJ2-4): DGGITQSPKYLFRKEGQNVTLSCEQNLNHDAMYWYRQDPGQGLRLIYYSQIVNDFQKGDIAEGYSVSREKKESFPLTVTSAQKNPTAFYLCASMGSDLAKNIQYFGAGTRLSVL.

Only a few counts were recorded for this clonotype. The CDR3 protein is CASSQRSGGSYNEQFF. DNA of the CDR3: TGTGCCAGCAGCCAGAGGTCGGGGGGGTCCTACAATGAGCAGTTCTTC. This chain joins TRBV3-1 and TRBJ2-1; the match to TRBD2 covers 8 bases. Looked up from germline, CDR1 is LGHDT and CDR2 is YNNKEL (reference sequence). The CDR3 is 16 residues long. Trimming removed 3 bases from V and 1 base from J; junction bases left unmatched: 5.

This clonotype has ten or more counts. The V gene is TRBV3-1, the J gene TRBJ2-2; D is tentatively TRBD1 or TRBD2 (5 bases each). The CDR3 is 12 amino acids. CDR1 and CDR2 from the germline V gene are LGHDT and YNNKEL (reference sequence). With 4 bases removed from V and 8 bases from J, the gap between germline ends came to 8 bases. The DNA for the CDR3 is TGTGCCAGCAGCCCCTGGGGGGGGGAGCTGTTTTTT. As protein: CASSPWGGELFF.

The table lists this clonotype with many counts. The chain combines TRBV6-5 with TRBJ1-5, with 8 bases aligning to TRBD1. The CDR3 runs 15 residues. Germline V gives CDR1 MNHEY, CDR2 SVGAGI. V trimming: 2 bases; J trimming: 3 bases; junction bases outside the gene matches: 3. CDR3 DNA: TGTGCCAGCAGTTACGGACAGGGCCCCAATCAGCCCCAGCATTTT. Translation gives CASSYGQGPNQPQHF.

The chain has TRBV27 and TRBJ2-7, with D tentatively TRBD2 (6 bases). Per germline, CDR1 MNHEY and CDR2 SMNVEV (reference sequence). Trimming took 6 bases from V and 4 from J, leaving 19 bases between them. The CDR3 loop spans 15 amino acids. CDR3 nucleotides: TGTGCCAGCAGCCCGGTTAGTGGAGGGAATTACGAGCAGTACTTC. Translation gives CASSPVSGGNYEQYF.

This clonotype was detected many times. The V gene is TRBV28, the J gene TRBJ2-2; D call uncertain. In germline, CDR1 is MDHEN, CDR2 SYDVKM. Trimming shortened V by 2 bases and J by 0 bases, and 7 bases separated the two germline ends. The CDR3 covers 15 residues. CDR3 sequence (DNA): TGTGCCAGCAGTTTACTGGTGGCGAACACCGGGGAGCTGTTTTTT. The encoded protein is CASSLLVANTGELFF. The full variable domain, in which reference TRBV28 and TRBJ2-2 provide the parts outside the CDR3, is DVKVTQSSRYLVKRTGEKVFLECVQDMDHENMFWYRQDPGLGLRLIYFSYDVKMKEKGDIPEGYSVSREKKERFSLILESASTNQTSMYLCASSLLVANTGELFFGEGSRLTVL.

This clonotype was seen at least ten times. This sequence joins TRBV11-2 and TRBJ1-5; possibly TRBD1 for D (5 bases). Trimming cost V 1 base and J 7 bases, with 14 bases left between them. The CDR3 has 15 amino acids. Germline V gives CDR1 SGHAT, CDR2 FQNNGV. The CDR3 DNA sequence: TGTGCCAGCAGCTTAGCGTCTGGGGGGGGACAGCCCCAGCATTTT. Encoded protein: CASSLASGGGQPQHF.

This clonotype was counted many times. The gene calls are TRBV19 and TRBJ1-1; 11 bases are a match to TRBD1. The CDR3 is made up of 15 amino acids. Germline V CDR1 and CDR2: LNHDA, SQIVND (reference sequence). The ends lost 6 bases at V and 3 bases at J; junction bases unmatched: 6. CDR3 sequence reads: CASRIRDRGDTEAFF. CDR3 bases: TGTGCCAGTAGGATCCGGGACAGGGGGGACACTGAAGCTTTCTTT.

This clonotype has at least ten counts. Here the CDR3 reads CASSPPGLREKLFF. CDR3 DNA sequence: TGTGCCAGCTCACCACCAGGGCTGAGAGAAAAACTGTTTTTT. The V and J genes are TRBV18 and TRBJ1-4, with D uncertain. V was shortened by 0 bases and J by 8 bases, with 10 bases between the two germline ends. The CDR3 sequence is 14 residues long. The germline CDR1 and CDR2 sequences are KGHSH and LQKENI.

This clonotype turned up a few times. V is TRBV30 and J is TRBJ1-5, with 7 bases matching TRBD1. The CDR3 is made up of 14 amino acids. V gave up 0 bases and J gave up 5 bases; unmatched junction bases: 4. Germline CDR1 is GTSNPN and CDR2 is SVGIG (reference sequence). The chain's CDR3 is CAWSVGTAYQPQHF. In nucleotides, the CDR3 is TGTGCCTGGAGTGTCGGGACAGCTTATCAGCCCCAGCATTTT.

In this sample, this clonotype turned up many times. The chain uses TRBV2 and TRBJ2-6; D might be TRBD1 or TRBD2, each matching 5 bases. Trimming cost V 8 bases and J 2 bases, with 10 bases left between them. CDR1 and CDR2 from the germline V gene are SNHLY and FYNNEI. This CDR3 is built from 14 residues. The CDR3 is CASWDPTGANVLTF. CDR3 bases: TGTGCCAGCTGGGACCCGACTGGGGCCAACGTCCTGACTTTC.

There are many counts of this clonotype. V and J are TRBV20-1 and TRBJ2-3, with 7 positions matching TRBD2. CDR3 length equals 12 residues. After removal of 4 bases from V and 10 bases from J, the junction contained 8 bases not matched to a gene. Germline CDR1 DFQATT, CDR2 SNEGSKA (reference sequence). The CDR3 sequence is CSATATSVAQYF. DNA of the CDR3: TGCAGTGCTACAGCAACTAGCGTCGCGCAGTATTTT.

The chain is built from TRBV20-1 and TRBJ2-7; a weak D match, TRBD2 (6 bases). Germline values: CDR1 DFQATT, CDR2 SNEGSKA (reference sequence). V was trimmed by 0 bases and J by 0 bases, leaving 6 bases between them. This CDR3 has 13 amino acids. The chain's CDR3 is CSARETSSYEQYF. The CDR3 DNA reads TGCAGTGCTAGAGAGACTAGCTCCTACGAGCAGTACTTC.

This clonotype was counted ten times or more. CDR3: CASKEGTNQPQHF. CDR3 nucleotides: TGCGCCAGCAAGGAGGGGACCAATCAGCCCCAGCATTTT. The chain has TRBV10-2 and TRBJ1-5; tentatively, D is TRBD1 (5 bases). CDR1 and CDR2 from the germline V gene are WSHSY and SAAADI. The CDR3 consists of 13 residues. Trimming removed 7 bases from V and 3 bases from J, with 10 bases in between.

The gene calls are TRBV12-5 and TRBJ2-5, with TRBD2 matching 9 bases. Germline CDR1 and CDR2: LGHNT and FRNRAP. The CDR3 totals 17 residues. Trimming at V came to 0 bases and at J to 2 bases, leaving 7 bases not matched to a gene. CDR3 sequence reads: CASGLVPGRGGQETQYF. The DNA of the CDR3 is TGTGCTAGTGGTTTGGTACCGGGGCGGGGGGGTCAAGAGACCCAGTACTTC. The full variable domain, with the rest looked up from reference TRBV12-5 and TRBJ2-5, is DARVTQTPRHKVTEMGQEVTMRCQPILGHNTVFWYRQTMMQGLELLAYFRNRAPLDDSGMPKDRFSAEMPDATLATLKIQPSEPRDSAVYFCASGLVPGRGGQETQYFGPGTRLLVL.

The rearrangement uses TRBV9 and TRBJ1-2; possible D gene TRBD1, 6 bases. The CDR3 totals 15 residues. Germline CDR1 reads SGDLS; CDR2 reads YYNGEE. V shed 6 bases and J shed 3 bases, with 18 bases lying between them. CDR3 residues: CASTPGGGLDYGYTF. CDR3 DNA: TGTGCCAGCACCCCGGGCGGGGGGCTAGACTATGGCTACACCTTC.

This CDR3 reads CASTSRGDNQPQHF. As DNA, the CDR3 is TGTGCCAGCACCTCCCGGGGGGACAATCAGCCCCAGCATTTT. The genes are TRBV2 and TRBJ1-5; possible D gene TRBD1, 5 bases. This CDR3 region has 14 residues. Trimming pared 7 bases from V and 3 bases from J, leaving 13 bases between. Looked up from germline, CDR1 is SNHLY and CDR2 is FYNNEI.

CDR3 protein: CASSLAPGYELYV. The CDR3, as DNA: TGCGCCAGCAGCTTGGCCCCCGGGTATGAGCTGTACGTC. This rearrangement joins TRBV5-1 to TRBJ2-7, with no clear D. This CDR3 spans 13 amino acids. The V gene's germline CDR1 is SGHRS and CDR2 YFSETQ.

The rearrangement uses TRBV28 and TRBJ1-5, with 9 bases fitting TRBD1. Trimming took 6 bases from V and 4 from J; bases not matched to a gene: 4. Germline V CDR1 and CDR2: MDHEN, SYDVKM. This CDR3 region has 14 residues. CDR3 coding DNA: TGTGCCAGCAGGGAAGGACAGGGGAATCAGCCCCAGCATTTT. This encodes CASREGQGNQPQHF.

The CDR3 DNA reads TGTGCCAGCAGAGACAGACCCGGGACTATCCATGACGAGCAGTACTTC. This sequence encodes CASRDRPGTIHDEQYF. The V call is TRBV2, the J call TRBJ2-7; 7 bases align to TRBD2. The CDR3 totals 16 residues. The V gene end was trimmed by 6 bases and the J gene end by 5 bases; junction bases not matched to a gene: 16. The germline V gene encodes CDR1 SNHLY and CDR2 FYNNEI. Complete variable domain (other parts from reference TRBV2 and TRBJ2-7): EPEVTQTPSHQVTQMGQEVILRCVPISNHLYFYWYRQILGQKVEFLVSFYNNEISEKSEIFDDQFSVERPDGSNFTLKIRSTKLEDSAMYFCASRDRPGTIHDEQYFGPGTRLTVT.

This clonotype was counted many times. The chain uses TRBV13 and TRBJ2-3, with D possibly being TRBD2 (6 bases). Germline V gene sequence: CDR1 PRHDT, CDR2 FYEKMQ (reference sequence). Trimming shortened V by 5 bases and J by 8 bases, and 14 bases separated the two germline ends. The CDR3 is 13 residues long. DNA for the CDR3: TGTGCCAGCAGCCCAAGGGACTTCCCTACGCAGTATTTT. Its protein is CASSPRDFPTQYF.

This clonotype was counted ten times or more. The chain recombines TRBV6-1 with TRBJ1-2; no clear D gene. CDR1 and CDR2 (germline): MNHNS, SASEGT. This CDR3 is 14 amino acids long. The V end was cut by 2 bases, the J end by 4 bases, with 11 bases between. CDR3 sequence (DNA): TGTGCCAGCAGTGAATTGTTTCAGGTCTATGGCTACACCTTC. It yields the protein CASSELFQVYGYTF.

This clonotype was recorded many times. The CDR3 region is CASSTGGKETQYF. CDR3 nucleotide sequence: TGTGCCAGCAGTACGGGGGGGAAAGAGACCCAGTACTTC. The chain couples TRBV28 to TRBJ2-5; 8 bases match TRBD2. The CDR3 length is 13 residues. Trimming cost V 5 bases and J 3 bases; bases outside gene matches: 2. Germline lookup yields CDR1 MDHEN and CDR2 SYDVKM.

Written as DNA, the CDR3 is TGCGCCAGCAGCCACCTACAGGGCACCGAGCAGTACTTC. Its protein product is CASSHLQGTEQYF. The chain is built from TRBV4-1 and TRBJ2-7, with D possibly TRBD1 on 6 matching bases. The CDR3 spans 13 residues. Germline V gene sequence: CDR1 MGHRA, CDR2 YSYEKL. The V end lost 3 bases, the J end lost 6 bases, and 12 bases lay between the germline ends.

This clonotype has a count of ten or more. The chain links TRBV2 to TRBJ1-1; the D is unclear. Germline-derived CDR1 and CDR2 are SNHLY and FYNNEI. The CDR3 loop spans 13 amino acids. V shed 4 bases and J shed 7 bases, with 13 bases lying between them. CDR3 nucleotide sequence: TGTGCCAGCAGTGTGATGGATCCCCATGAAGCTTTCTTT. This codes for CASSVMDPHEAFF. The variable domain in full, with the rest retrieved from reference TRBV2 and TRBJ1-1, is EPEVTQTPSHQVTQMGQEVILRCVPISNHLYFYWYRQILGQKVEFLVSFYNNEISEKSEIFDDQFSVERPDGSNFTLKIRSTKLEDSAMYFCASSVMDPHEAFFGQGTRLTVV.

J is TRBJ2-7 and V is TRBV12-3 or TRBV12-4; D may be TRBD1 (6 bases). The CDR3 totals 14 residues. Trimming shortened V by 3 bases and J by 3 bases, and 12 bases separated the two germline ends. The CDR3 is CASSFWDKYYEQYF. As DNA, the CDR3 is TGTGCCAGCAGTTTTTGGGACAAATACTACGAGCAGTACTTC.